These T cell receptor beta chains were read from a single sample in a study of blood T cell repertoires in COVID-19. Clones were sequenced by immunoSEQ multiplex PCR, and TCRdb holds only the in-frame ones, with some missing. The table has some 53,000 clones, about 91% seen once. Sequenced input: peripheral blood. The receptors derive from a man in his fifties or sixties with active COVID-19. The conserved cysteine and the conserved F or W are not part of the CDR3 here. D genes are given only for firm matches.

TRBJ2-3 | TRBV2 | TRBD1 | ASRDRGPDTQY
TRBJ2-5 | TRBV7-9 | NA | ASWRGGETQY
TRBJ1-3 | TRBV5-1 | NA | ASSLATGSGNTIY
TRBJ2-1 | TRBV7-9 | TRBD2 | ASSIGGLAGANEQF
TRBJ2-2 | TRBV27 | NA | ASSLDSFTGELF
TRBJ2-5 | TRBV5-1 | NA | ASSPGQAQETQY
TRBJ2-7 | TRBV14 | NA | ASSQWSEQY
TRBJ2-7 | TRBV4-3 | NA | ASSQEWKQGVYEQY
TRBJ1-2 | TRBV2 | NA | ASLLGADSYGYT
TRBJ1-6 | TRBV6-5 | TRBD1 | ASSHGTGGYSPLH
TRBJ2-7 | TRBV9 | NA | ASSPTGRGEQY
TRBJ1-6 | TRBV10-3 | NA | AISESGSNSPLH
TRBJ1-4 | TRBV5-6 | TRBD1 | ASYSIKTGLGEKLF
TRBJ2-7 | TRBV28 | NA | ASSLGSHYEQY
TRBJ2-1 | TRBV19 | TRBD2 | ASSKLAGAGEQF
TRBJ2-1 | TRBV10-3 | TRBD1 | AITVDRTELGSSYNEQF
TRBJ2-7 | TRBV15 | TRBD1 | ATSRAGQGYEQY
TRBJ2-5 | TRBV12-3/TRBV12-4 | NA | ASSSRDLETQY
TRBJ2-1 | TRBV10-3 | NA | AISGSVTSYNEQF
TRBJ2-7 | TRBV7-2 | TRBD2 | ASSTPGTSGSRYEQY
TRBJ2-3 | TRBV6-5 | NA | ASRFRVRTDTQY
TRBJ1-1 | TRBV5-5 | TRBD1 | ASSDSRDRRMNTEAF
TRBJ1-3 | TRBV5-1 | NA | ASSLDGFLDSGNTIY
TRBJ2-2 | TRBV27 | NA | ASSLSYTNTGELF
TRBJ2-3 | TRBV27 | NA | ASRGREDTQY
TRBJ2-7 | TRBV19 | NA | ASSIRPGAWRVNSYEQY
TRBJ2-5 | TRBV28 | TRBD2 | ASSSPGLAGAETQY
TRBJ2-2 | TRBV4-3 | TRBD2 | ASSQEVTSGRPGELF
TRBJ1-3 | TRBV3-1/TRBV3-2 | TRBD1 | ANLQGEG
TRBJ2-3 | TRBV28 | TRBD1 | ASSSATGGLGDTQY
TRBJ2-7 | TRBV7-9 | TRBD1 | ASSLRQGAREQY
TRBJ2-7 | TRBV5-6 | NA | ASSLGSGNSYEQY
TRBJ2-7 | TRBV11-1 | NA | ASSGRPEGSYEQY
TRBJ2-7 | TRBV7-3 | NA | ASRLTTSPRQGSLGPYEQY
TRBJ1-6 | TRBV5-4 | NA | ASSSRTSTANSPLH
TRBJ1-3 | TRBV7-2 | TRBD1 | ASSPTTTGPSGNTIY
TRBJ2-1 | TRBV27 | NA | ASSLEGGGEQF
TRBJ1-2 | TRBV7-8 | TRBD1 | ASSPVSDRGYGYT
TRBJ2-1 | TRBV19 | NA | ASSIRLDNEQF
TRBJ2-3 | TRBV19 | NA | ASSITGTSTDTQY
TRBJ1-4 | TRBV4-3 | TRBD1 | ASSHGQGRDEKLF
TRBJ2-1 | TRBV19 | TRBD2 | ASSIVGLAGSDEQF
TRBJ2-3 | TRBV6-5 | NA | ASTPREWADTQY
TRBJ2-1 | TRBV3-1/TRBV3-2 | TRBD2 | ASSQGRLAGPHGNEQF
TRBJ2-1 | TRBV7-8 | NA | ASSLEGGIGNEQF
TRBJ2-7 | TRBV6-6 | TRBD1 | ASSYSTGQSPYEQY
TRBJ2-7 | TRBV7-8 | NA | ASSPRGQTSEEQY
TRBJ1-2 | TRBV7-2 | NA | ASSPPGNYGYT
TRBJ2-1 | TRBV27 | NA | ASRWPGQEQF
TRBJ2-1 | TRBV5-1 | TRBD1 | ASSLVGSTGDEQF
TRBJ1-1 | TRBV12-3/TRBV12-4 | NA | ASSLQGSEAF
TRBJ2-7 | TRBV19 | TRBD1 | ASSSGQGREQY
TRBJ2-7 | TRBV10-3 | NA | AISEPGRVPYEQY
TRBJ2-5 | TRBV6-2/TRBV6-3 | NA | ASSYIQRDNMKETQY
TRBJ2-7 | TRBV19 | TRBD1 | ASSIVQGAYEQY
TRBJ2-2 | TRBV9 | TRBD2 | ASSVVGSGINTGELF
TRBJ2-5 | TRBV7-2 | NA | ASSPGAEQETQY
TRBJ1-2 | TRBV27 | NA | ASSSTGTYGYT
TRBJ2-2 | TRBV6-5 | NA | ASSSSPTGGELF
TRBJ2-1 | TRBV7-2 | TRBD2 | ASSLGPSGAYNEQF